The 4 T cell receptor beta chains below were found in one sample sequenced in a study of blood T cell repertoires in COVID-19. Here immunoSEQ multiplex PCR was the method, and the copy in TCRdb shows in-frame clones only, minus some. The sample includes about 150,000 clones, 76% of them seen just once. The sequenced sample was peripheral blood. The receptor set was obtained from a man in his fifties or sixties with acute or convalescent COVID-19.

The J gene is TRBJ1-2, the V gene TRBV28; possible D gene TRBD1, 6 bases. CDR1 is MDHEN and CDR2 is SYDVKM in the germline V gene. The CDR3 totals 14 residues. With 6 bases removed from V and 6 bases from J, the gap between germline ends came to 17 bases. The CDR3 loop reads CASSPGTFSDGYTF. Here the CDR3 DNA reads TGTGCCAGCAGCCCAGGGACATTTAGCGATGGCTACACCTTC.

CDR3 region: CASSPADNSGNTIYF. CDR3 DNA sequence: TGTGCCAGCTCGCCAGCGGACAACTCTGGAAACACCATATATTTT. The rearrangement joins TRBV18 to TRBJ1-3; TRBD1 is a possible D gene (5 bases). The germline V gene has CDR1 KGHSH and CDR2 LQKENI. The length of the CDR3 is 15 residues. Trimming took off 6 bases at V and 0 bases at J, with 12 bases between the two ends.

The chain joins TRBV4-1 to TRBJ2-5; 8 positions match TRBD2. J was trimmed by 5 bases and V by 0 bases; bases with no gene match: 11. The CDR3 loop spans 17 amino acids. Germline V CDR1 and CDR2: MGHRA, YSYEKL. The CDR3 sequence is CASSQEGASGSSETQYF. The CDR3, as DNA: TGCGCCAGCAGCCAAGAAGGAGCGAGCGGGAGTTCCGAGACCCAGTACTTC.

The chain combines TRBV30 with TRBJ1-4; 8 bases align to TRBD1. CDR3 length equals 13 residues. V lost 1 base to trimming and J lost 8 bases; unmatched junction nucleotides: 3. The V gene's germline CDR1 is GTSNPN and CDR2 SVGIG (reference sequence). The CDR3 DNA reads TGTGCCTGGAGTGCAGGGGGCGACGAAAAACTGTTTTTT. Its translation: CAWSAGGDEKLFF.